Listed here are 25 T cell receptor beta chains from one sample, sequenced in a study of T cells after yellow fever vaccination. MiXCR, applied by TCRdb to the 5' RACE reads, yields one record per CDR3 protein. The table includes around 340,000 distinct CDR3 sequences, 8.7% detected once. The specimen comprised PBMCs, sampled on the day of the first yellow fever vaccination. The source of these receptors is a man aged 18-30 years who received the YFV17D yellow fever vaccine.

This clonotype was observed a few times. CDR3 in amino acids: CASRAGFSYNEQFF. The CDR3 nucleotides read TGTGCCAGCAGAGCGGGGTTCTCCTACAATGAGCAGTTCTTC. The genes are TRBV25-1 and TRBJ2-1, with 7 bases fitting TRBD2. The CDR3 totals 14 residues. The ends lost 6 bases at V and 0 bases at J; junction bases unmatched: 2. Germline V lookup: CDR1 MGHDK, CDR2 SYGVNS. The complete variable domain, with remaining parts taken from reference TRBV25-1 and TRBJ2-1, reads EADIYQTPRYLVIGTGKKITLECSQTMGHDKMYWYQQDPGMELHLIHYSYGVNSTEKGDLSSESTVSRIRTEHFPLTLESARPSHTSQYLCASRAGFSYNEQFFGPGTRLTVL.

This chain joins TRBV6-1 and TRBJ2-7; no clear D. Germline V lookup: CDR1 MNHNS, CDR2 SASEGT. V shed 6 bases and J shed 4 bases, with 22 bases lying between them. This CDR3 is built from 16 residues. CDR3 residues: CASRSIRDVSRYEQYF. Written as DNA, the CDR3 is TGTGCCAGCAGGTCAATTAGAGACGTGTCCCGATACGAGCAGTACTTC.

This chain links TRBV15 with TRBJ1-1; D unresolved. CDR3 size: 15 residues. V was pared by 7 bases and J by 7 bases, with 22 bases between. CDR1 is LNHNV, CDR2 YYDKDF, per germline (reference sequence). The CDR3 DNA reads as TGTGCCACCAACCCACGTCCAACAGCTGCGAATGAAGCTTTCTTT. Translating it yields CATNPRPTAANEAFF.

V usage is TRBV5-1 and J usage is TRBJ2-3, with TRBD2 identical over 16 bases. Germline V gene data show CDR1 as SGHRS and CDR2 as YFSETQ. The CDR3 has 17 residues. V lost 5 bases to trimming and J lost 6 bases; unmatched junction nucleotides: 9. The CDR3 nucleotides read TGCGCCAGCAGTAGGAAGGGACTAGCGGGGGGGCCGGATACGCAGTATTTT. Its translation is CASSRKGLAGGPDTQYF.

This clonotype was picked up a small number of times. The chain couples TRBV4-3 to TRBJ1-2; D gene ambiguous. The length of the CDR3 is 15 residues. Germline CDR1 reads LGHNA; CDR2 reads YSLEER. Trimming pared 0 bases from V and 4 bases from J, leaving 12 bases between. The CDR3 bases are TGCGCCAGCAGCCAAGATTACGGGTTGGCCTATGGCTACACCTTC. Amino acids: CASSQDYGLAYGYTF.

J is TRBJ2-6 and V is TRBV5-1; possibly TRBD1 for D (6 bases). CDR3 size: 19 residues. Germline CDR1 and CDR2: SGHRS and YFSETQ. V shed 0 bases and J shed 0 bases, with 16 bases lying between them. DNA of the CDR3: TGCGCCAGCAGCTTGGTCGATGGCAGGGGACCCTCTGGGGCCAACGTCCTGACTTTC. As protein: CASSLVDGRGPSGANVLTF.

The chain has TRBV7-9 and TRBJ1-4, with a possible D match to TRBD1 (5 bases). V lost 4 bases to trimming and J lost 5 bases, with 17 bases between them. Germline V gene sequence: CDR1 SEHNR, CDR2 FQNEAQ (reference sequence). The CDR3 length is 16 residues. Here the CDR3 DNA reads TGTGCCAGCAGCTCTCCTTTGGACACAGAAAATGAAAAACTGTTTTTT. Translating gives CASSSPLDTENEKLFF.

The CDR3: CASSQVYRSQETQYF. The DNA for the CDR3 is TGCGCCAGCAGCCAAGTGTACAGATCCCAAGAGACCCAGTACTTC. The V call is TRBV4-3, the J call TRBJ2-5, with D uncertain. Per germline, CDR1 LGHNA and CDR2 YSLEER. Deletions cut 1 base from V and 1 base from J, with 10 bases between. The CDR3 has 15 amino acids.

The chain employs TRBV14 and TRBJ1-1; D uncertain. Per germline, CDR1 SGHDN and CDR2 FVKESK. The CDR3 extends over 13 amino acids. Trimming left V 4 bases short and J 1 base short, with 7 bases between. The CDR3 region has the DNA TGTGCCAGCAGCCGTCAATGGAACACTGAAGCTTTCTTT. This encodes CASSRQWNTEAFF.

This clonotype was seen repeatedly, ten times or more. V and J are TRBV6-2 or TRBV6-3 and TRBJ1-2; D gene ambiguous. Germline V gene lookup returns CDR1 MNHEY and CDR2 SVGEGT. V lost 0 bases and J 3 bases, leaving 8 bases between the germline ends. The CDR3 is 14 amino acids. As DNA, the CDR3 is TGTGCCAGCAGTTACTCGAGTAGGGACTATGGCTACACCTTC. The encoded protein is CASSYSSRDYGYTF.

This clonotype was recorded a few times. This chain links TRBV20-1 with TRBJ2-7; maybe TRBD1 (5 bases). The germline V gene encodes CDR1 DFQATT and CDR2 SNEGSKA (reference sequence). The CDR3 runs to 13 residues. The V gene lost 6 bases and the J gene lost 0 bases, with 12 bases spanning the gap. CDR3 sequence reads: CSAKPDSSYEQYV. The CDR3 nucleotides read TGCAGTGCGAAACCAGACAGCTCCTACGAGCAGTACGTC.

The chain couples TRBV7-9 to TRBJ1-1; D unclear. The CDR3 has 16 residues. CDR1 is SEHNR, CDR2 FQNEAQ, per germline (reference sequence). Trimming cost V 0 bases and J 1 base, with 12 bases left between them. The CDR3 coding sequence is TGTGCCAGCAGCTTAGCCACCCGGGTCCAGAACACTGAAGCTTTCTTT. It codes for CASSLATRVQNTEAFF.

This clonotype was observed many times. The CDR3 loop reads CASSLVPPLGRGYQETQYF. The CDR3 coding sequence is TGTGCCAGCAGCTTAGTGCCGCCTTTGGGCAGGGGTTACCAAGAGACCCAGTACTTC. The chain couples TRBV7-2 to TRBJ2-5, with D perhaps matching TRBD1 (6 bases). Germline V gene sequence: CDR1 SGHTA, CDR2 FQGNSA. The CDR3 consists of 19 residues. Deletions cut 1 base from V and 0 bases from J, with 21 bases between.

This chain connects TRBV10-3 to TRBJ2-3; D is unclear. Germline lookup yields CDR1 ENHRY and CDR2 SYGVKD. V was clipped by 8 bases and J by 0 bases, with 15 bases between them. The CDR3 runs 15 residues. The DNA for the CDR3 is TGTGCCATCGAAGAAGGAACAACTAGCACAGATACGCAGTATTTT. This codes for CAIEEGTTSTDTQYF.

This clonotype was seen a few times. This chain connects TRBV11-2 to TRBJ2-5; tentative D call: TRBD1 (5 bases). The CDR3 sequence is 16 residues long. Germline CDR1 and CDR2: SGHAT and FQNNGV. Trimming cost V 5 bases and J 5 bases, with 21 bases left between them. The CDR3 spells CASSHPMGPMGETQYF. CDR3 coding DNA: TGTGCCAGCAGCCACCCAATGGGGCCCATGGGGGAGACCCAGTACTTC.

This clonotype was recorded a few times. The chain uses TRBV6-1 and TRBJ1-5; D unclear. The CDR3 has 13 residues. CDR1 is MNHNS, CDR2 SASEGT, per germline. V lost 10 bases and J lost 3, with 13 bases in between. The chain's CDR3 is CATTDGNNQPQHF. DNA of the CDR3: TGTGCCACCACGGACGGCAACAATCAGCCCCAGCATTTT.

The chain combines TRBV18 with TRBJ2-7; unclear D gene. Between the trimmed V and J ends, which lost 5 bases and 2 bases, there was a span of 13 bases. The germline gives CDR1 KGHSH, CDR2 LQKENI. The CDR3 covers 14 residues. The DNA for the CDR3 is TGTGCCAGCTCAATCTTGGGTCGGCCCTACGAGCAGTACGTC. The encoded protein is CASSILGRPYEQYV.

The table lists this clonotype with a few counts. The DNA for the CDR3 is TGTGCTAGTGGTTCGCCCTGGGGGAACACTGAAGCTTTCTTT. Translated: CASGSPWGNTEAFF. This chain connects TRBV12-5 to TRBJ1-1, with no clear D. V dropped 4 bases and J dropped 1 base, with 10 bases sitting between them. This CDR3 is built from 14 residues. Germline lookup yields CDR1 LGHNT and CDR2 FRNRAP.

This clonotype was detected many times. The chain's CDR3 is CASSPGASGGDTQYF. CDR3 DNA sequence: TGTGCCAGCAGCCCCGGCGCTAGCGGGGGTGATACGCAGTATTTT. The chain is built from TRBV7-9 and TRBJ2-3; 10 nucleotides agree with TRBD2. The ends lost 5 bases at V and 6 bases at J; junction bases unmatched: 8. The CDR3 loop spans 15 amino acids. In germline, CDR1 is SEHNR, CDR2 FQNEAQ (reference sequence). Full variable domain (outside the CDR3, taken from reference TRBV7-9 and TRBJ2-3): DTGVSQNPRHKITKRGQNVTFRCDPISEHNRLYWYRQTLGQGPEFLTYFQNEAQLEKSRLLSDRFSAERPKGSFSTLEIQRTEQGDSAMYLCASSPGASGGDTQYFGPGTRLTVL.

This clonotype was observed many times. The V call is TRBV25-1, the J call TRBJ1-4, with unresolved D. Between the trimmed V and J ends, which lost 1 base and 4 bases, there was a span of 13 bases. There are 16 residues in the CDR3. The germline gives CDR1 MGHDK, CDR2 SYGVNS. The CDR3 DNA reads as TGTGCCAGCAGTGAATTTGGATATGCGATTAATGAAAAACTGTTTTTT. The encoded protein is CASSEFGYAINEKLFF.

The J gene is TRBJ2-5, the V gene TRBV2; D is perhaps TRBD1 (6 bases). Trimming removed 8 bases at V and 1 base at J, with 11 bases between. The CDR3 sequence is 13 residues long. Germline V gene data show CDR1 as SNHLY and CDR2 as FYNNEI. CDR3 in DNA: TGTGCCAGCCACGGACAGCCCCAAGAGACCCAGTACTTC. This gives the protein CASHGQPQETQYF.

The sample holds a few counts of this clonotype. The rearrangement links TRBV30 to TRBJ1-4; D ambiguous. Germline V CDR1 and CDR2: GTSNPN, SVGIG (reference sequence). Deletions cut 0 bases from V and 4 bases from J, with 18 bases between. The CDR3 length is 17 residues. The CDR3 nucleotides are TGTGCCTGGAGTGTACGCTATCTCGCCCGCGGTAATGAAAAACTGTTTTTT. This gives the protein CAWSVRYLARGNEKLFF.

This clonotype appeared a few times. This chain uses TRBV4-2 with TRBJ2-3, with 11 bases that match TRBD2. After removal of 2 bases from V and 0 bases from J, the junction contained 7 bases not matched to a gene. The CDR3 spans 18 residues. Germline V gene data show CDR1 as LGHNA and CDR2 as YNFKEQ. CDR3 loop: CASSQTSTSGVSTDTQYF. The CDR3 coding sequence is TGTGCCAGCAGCCAAACTTCGACTAGCGGGGTGAGCACAGATACGCAGTATTTT.

V and J are TRBV29-1 and TRBJ2-1, with D possibly called TRBD1 or TRBD2 (5 bases each). CDR1 and CDR2 (germline): SQVTM, ANQGSEA. There are 15 residues in the CDR3. V was shortened by 1 base and J by 8 bases, with 18 bases between the two germline ends. CDR3 coding DNA: TGCAGCGTTGAAGTGGTAGGGGAGTGGGTTGATGAGCAGTTCTTC. It codes for CSVEVVGEWVDEQFF.

This clonotype was counted only a few times. The V gene is TRBV18, the J gene TRBJ1-1; 9 bases match TRBD1. The CDR3 runs to 14 residues. The junction had 3 bases not matched to a gene; V was cut back by 2 bases and J by 5 bases. Germline V gene data show CDR1 as KGHSH and CDR2 as LQKENI. As DNA, the CDR3 is TGTGCCAGCTCACCAACGGACAGGGGAACTGAAGCTTTCTTT. This gives the protein CASSPTDRGTEAFF. The complete variable domain, with remaining parts taken from reference TRBV18 and TRBJ1-1, reads NAGVMQNPRHLVRRRGQEARLRCSPMKGHSHVYWYRQLPEEGLKFMVYLQKENIIDESGMPKERFSAEFPKEGPSILRIQQVVRGDSAAYFCASSPTDRGTEAFFGQGTRLTVV.